One and the same sample provided the 27 T cell receptor beta chains below, sequenced in a study of cytomegalovirus exposure and HLA in healthy donors. A multiplex PCR was run with 60 Vbeta primers and 13 Jbeta primers. The data were produced by immunoSEQ multiplex PCR, yet TCRdb's version contains in-frame clones alone and is incomplete. This sample has 55,000 to 65,000 clones, with approximately 80% found just once. The sequenced sample was PBMCs. These receptors were collected from a human donor in good health.

This rearrangement joins TRBV21-1 to TRBJ2-5; the table assigns TRBD1, which was not confirmed against the DNA. TRBV21-1 is a pseudogene segment. The CDR3 covers 14 residues. CDR3 sequence (DNA): TGTGCCAGCAGCAAAGACCCACAGAGTGAGACCCAGTACTTC. It is translated as CASSKDPQSETQYF.

The chain has TRBV19 and TRBJ2-5; 7 bases fit TRBD2. V shed 7 bases, J shed 0 bases, and the junction held 8 bases outside the gene matches. Germline V gene lookup returns CDR1 LNHDA and CDR2 SQIVND (reference sequence). This CDR3 is built from 15 residues. CDR3 DNA: TGTGCCAGTAAGCAGGTGGGGGGGTACCAAGAGACCCAGTACTTC. Its protein is CASKQVGGYQETQYF.

The chain employs TRBV28 and TRBJ2-7; 8 positions agree with TRBD2. The germline V gene has CDR1 MDHEN and CDR2 SYDVKM. V shed 6 bases and J 7 bases; nucleotides not matched to a gene: 11. The CDR3 contains 14 residues. CDR3 protein: CASRGVGGAGEQYF. DNA for the CDR3: TGTGCCAGCAGGGGGGTCGGGGGGGCGGGAGAGCAGTACTTC.

The chain employs TRBV28 and TRBJ2-6; D is uncertain. Germline assignment: CDR1 MDHEN and CDR2 SYDVKM. Trimming took 7 bases from V and 0 from J, leaving 7 bases between them. The CDR3 loop spans 14 amino acids. CDR3 sequence (DNA): TGTGCCAGCAACCAGGACTCTGGGGCCAACGTCCTGACTTTC. Residues: CASNQDSGANVLTF.

A note on this clone: One base separates it from a far larger clone, so it is likely a read error. Other DNA sequences in the sample encode the same CDR3. The chain has TRBV9 and TRBJ2-5, with D perhaps TRBD1 (6 bases). Germline V gives CDR1 SGDLS, CDR2 YYNGEE. CDR3 length: 15 amino acids. V was pared by 0 bases and J by 5 bases, with 14 bases between. CDR3 bases: TGTGCCAGCAGCGTAGCTTCAGGGGTTCATGAGACCCAGTACTTC. Translation: CASSVASGVHETQYF.

The chain employs TRBV4-3 and TRBJ2-7, with 8 bases matching TRBD2. Trimming cost V 7 bases and J 4 bases; bases outside gene matches: 6. The CDR3 is 13 amino acids. Looked up from germline, CDR1 is LGHNA and CDR2 is YSLEER. CDR3 residues: CASTSGSLYEQYF. CDR3 in DNA: TGCGCCAGCACAAGCGGGAGTTTGTACGAGCAGTACTTC.

This rearrangement joins TRBV7-9 to TRBJ2-3; TRBD2 might be the D (5 bases). Trimming took 2 bases from V and 1 from J, leaving 7 bases between them. The germline CDR1 and CDR2 sequences are SEHNR and FQNEAQ (reference sequence). The CDR3 has 14 amino acids. The CDR3 DNA reads as TGTGCCAGCAGCTTAACCGGGGGCACAGATACGCAGTATTTT. Translation gives CASSLTGGTDTQYF.

DNA for the CDR3: TGTGCCAGCAGCTTAGATCTGACAGGGTCTCTGGCTGGAAACACCATATATTTT. It yields the protein CASSLDLTGSLAGNTIYF. The chain joins TRBV11-2 to TRBJ1-3, with 7 bases fitting TRBD1. J lost 2 bases, V lost 0 bases, and 10 bases had no gene match. The CDR3 has 18 amino acids. The V gene's germline CDR1 is SGHAT and CDR2 FQNNGV.

The CDR3 here is CASSETGSTGELFF. The CDR3 bases are TGTGCCAGCAGTGAGACAGGGTCCACCGGGGAGCTGTTTTTT. The chain is built from TRBV2 and TRBJ2-2; 7 bases agree with TRBD1. The germline gives CDR1 SNHLY, CDR2 FYNNEI. This CDR3 is 14 amino acids long. The ends lost 3 bases at V and 4 bases at J; junction bases unmatched: 2.

The rearrangement links TRBV2 to TRBJ2-3; no clear D. CDR3 size: 11 residues. The V and J ends lost 11 bases and 3 bases respectively, with 9 bases between them. The germline CDR1 and CDR2 sequences are SNHLY and FYNNEI. As DNA, the CDR3 is TGTGCCGATCGGGTAACAGATACGCAGTATTTT. Translated: CADRVTDTQYF.

This clone has a handful of counts. V gene TRBV7-6 combines with J gene TRBJ2-1; 8 bases fit TRBD2. The CDR3 spans 17 residues. The V segment lost 0 bases and the J segment 5 bases; nucleotides outside the gene matches: 9. Germline V gene data show CDR1 as SGHVS and CDR2 as FNYEAQ. The CDR3 loop is CASSLAPRTSNDNEQFF. CDR3 DNA: TGTGCCAGCAGCTTAGCGCCGCGGACTAGCAACGACAATGAGCAGTTCTTC.

The rearrangement uses TRBV9 and TRBJ2-2, with 10 bases that match TRBD2. Trimming removed 4 bases from V and 1 base from J; junction bases left unmatched: 1. The V gene's germline CDR1 is SGDLS and CDR2 YYNGEE. The CDR3 runs 15 residues. The CDR3 nucleotides are TGTGCCAGCAGCTGGACTAGCGGGAACACCGGGGAGCTGTTTTTT. Amino acid sequence: CASSWTSGNTGELFF.

The V gene is TRBV6-5, the J gene TRBJ2-7; no clear D. Trimming stripped 0 bases from V and 2 bases from J, with 11 bases between. CDR1 and CDR2 (germline): MNHEY, SVGAGI. The CDR3 contains 15 residues. The CDR3 loop reads CASSYSPSVPYEQYF. CDR3 DNA: TGTGCCAGCAGTTACTCCCCATCGGTACCCTACGAGCAGTACTTC.

This clone was picked up a small number of times. V and J are TRBV6-1 and TRBJ1-2; no reliable D call. CDR1 and CDR2 from the germline V gene are MNHNS and SASEGT. The CDR3 is 12 residues long. V lost 5 bases and J lost 8, with 12 bases in between. DNA of the CDR3: TGTGCCAGCAGTCCCCGACAAGGCGGCTACACCTTC. Amino acid sequence: CASSPRQGGYTF.

CDR3 sequence reads: CSLDRGRETQYF. CDR3 DNA: TGCAGCCTCGACAGGGGAAGGGAGACCCAGTACTTC. The chain joins TRBV29-1 to TRBJ2-5, with TRBD1 matching 8 bases. The V gene's germline CDR1 is SQVTM and CDR2 ANQGSEA. V was clipped by 8 bases and J by 5 bases; unmatched bases: 7. The length of the CDR3 is 12 residues.

The rearrangement uses TRBV7-2 and TRBJ2-7; TRBD1 agrees at 7 bases. J gave up 7 bases and V 5 bases, and 14 bases lay outside the gene matches. Germline V CDR1 and CDR2: SGHTA, FQGNSA. The CDR3 has 15 amino acids. This CDR3 is CASSMTGTVLWEQYF. The CDR3 DNA reads as TGTGCCAGCAGCATGACCGGGACAGTCCTTTGGGAGCAGTACTTC. Combining the CDR3 with reference TRBV7-2 and TRBJ2-7 gives the whole variable domain GAGVSQSPSNKVTEKGKDVELRCDPISGHTALYWYRQSLGQGLEFLIYFQGNSAPDKSGLPSDRFSAERTGGSVSTLTIQRTQQEDSAVYLCASSMTGTVLWEQYFGPGTRLTVT.

V gene TRBV29-1 combines with J gene TRBJ2-7; 11 positions agree with TRBD2. There are 14 residues in the CDR3. Germline values: CDR1 SQVTM, CDR2 ANQGSEA. V was clipped by 4 bases and J by 4 bases; unmatched bases: 6. This chain's CDR3 is CSVGTSGSRYEQYF. As DNA, the CDR3 is TGCAGCGTTGGTACTAGCGGGAGTAGGTACGAGCAGTACTTC.

There are a few counts of this clone. The genes are TRBV27 and TRBJ2-5; 9 positions match TRBD2. V shed 1 base and J 1 base; nucleotides not matched to a gene: 7. The germline CDR1 and CDR2 sequences are MNHEY and SMNVEV (reference sequence). The CDR3 length is 17 residues. The CDR3 loop is CASSLFHLAGPQETQYF. CDR3 nucleotide sequence: TGTGCCAGCAGTTTATTCCATCTAGCGGGGCCCCAAGAGACCCAGTACTTC.

For this clone: The limits of the CDR3 on the DNA are not certain, so only TCRdb's listed CDR3 is given. This rearrangement joins TRBV11-2 to TRBJ1-1. The germline CDR1 and CDR2 sequences are SGHAT and FQNNGV. The CDR3 length equals 17 residues, ends included. The CDR3 loop reads CASSPFGRVSFGVGAFF.

This rearrangement joins TRBV30 to TRBJ2-3; 8 nucleotides line up with TRBD1. With V trimmed by 4 bases and J by 3 bases, 6 bases remained unmatched. CDR1 GTSNPN and CDR2 SVGIG come from the germline V gene (reference sequence). This CDR3 is built from 14 residues. The CDR3 protein is CAWMTGVETDTQYF. The DNA for the CDR3 is TGTGCCTGGATGACAGGGGTTGAGACAGATACGCAGTATTTT.

V is TRBV19 and J is TRBJ1-2, with 8 bases fitting TRBD1. This CDR3 comprises 14 residues. The V gene end was trimmed by 2 bases and the J gene end by 7 bases; junction bases not matched to a gene: 6. CDR1 LNHDA and CDR2 SQIVND come from the germline V gene (reference sequence). The CDR3 region is CASSIQGADSGYTF. CDR3 nucleotides: TGTGCCAGTAGTATACAGGGGGCGGATAGTGGCTACACCTTC.

V is TRBV30 and J is TRBJ1-6, with D unclear. The germline V gene encodes CDR1 GTSNPN and CDR2 SVGIG (reference sequence). The V end lost 2 bases, the J end lost 3 bases, and 5 bases lay between the germline ends. The length of the CDR3 is 13 residues. The CDR3 region has the DNA TGTGCCTGGAGTCCCAGCTATAATTCACCCCTCCACTTT. Residues: CAWSPSYNSPLHF.

This clone occurred once. This chain uses TRBV6-1 with TRBJ2-7; the D is unclear. CDR3 length equals 11 residues. CDR1 and CDR2 from the germline V gene are MNHNS and SASEGT. V shed 7 bases and J shed 0 bases, with 4 bases lying between them. The CDR3 nucleotides read TGTGCCAGCACCAACTCCTACGAGCAGTACTTC. It is translated as CASTNSYEQYF.

V is TRBV28 and J is TRBJ2-3, with TRBD1 as a possible D gene (5 bases). The CDR3 consists of 14 residues. V was cut by 5 bases and J by 0 bases, with 9 bases left in between. Germline values: CDR1 MDHEN, CDR2 SYDVKM. CDR3 sequence reads: CASSPGHSTDTQYF. The CDR3 nucleotides read TGTGCCAGCAGTCCAGGGCATAGCACAGATACGCAGTATTTT.

V gene TRBV2 combines with J gene TRBJ1-5, with 7 bases that match TRBD1. This CDR3 has 14 residues. J was trimmed by 5 bases and V by 3 bases; bases with no gene match: 4. The germline gives CDR1 SNHLY, CDR2 FYNNEI. The CDR3 DNA follows: TGTGCCAGCAGTGATCAGACAGGGCATCAGCCCCAGCATTTT. It yields the protein CASSDQTGHQPQHF.

Only a few counts were recorded for this clone. The V and J genes are TRBV9 and TRBJ2-7; 8 nucleotides agree with TRBD2. V was clipped by 3 bases and J by 2 bases; unmatched bases: 1. Germline V lookup: CDR1 SGDLS, CDR2 YYNGEE. The CDR3 consists of 13 residues. The DNA of the CDR3 is TGTGCCAGCAGCGGGGGACTAGCCTACGAGCAGTACTTC. This gives the protein CASSGGLAYEQYF.

The chain joins TRBV27 to TRBJ2-7, with TRBD2 matching over 8 bases. Losses at the gene ends were 3 bases for V and 6 bases for J; bases not matched to a gene: 7. This CDR3 region has 14 residues. The V gene's germline CDR1 is MNHEY and CDR2 SMNVEV (reference sequence). The CDR3 DNA follows: TGTGCCAGCAGTTTTGGCGGGGGGCCGCCCGAGCAGTACTTC. Amino acid sequence: CASSFGGGPPEQYF.